The 9 T cell receptor beta chains below come from one sample, sequenced in a study of OX40 agonist ivuxolimab in advanced cancers. Sequenced by immunoSEQ multiplex PCR; TCRdb stores in-frame clones only, minus some. Of some 74,000 clones in the sample, roughly nine tenths are singletons; the top ten hold roughly 1%. Sequenced here: CD4+ or CD8+ T cells sorted from blood, sampled in a trial of the OX40 agonist ivuxolimab. These receptors originate from an adult with an advanced solid tumor such as melanoma, head and neck, liver or kidney cancer.

J is TRBJ2-7 and V is TRBV5-6; D unclear. The V gene's germline CDR1 is SGHDT and CDR2 YYEEEE. V was clipped by 2 bases and J by 0 bases, with 9 bases between them. CDR3 length: 14 residues. CDR3 in amino acids: CASSLTGLSYEQYF. CDR3 DNA sequence: TGTGCCAGCAGCTTAACCGGGCTCTCCTACGAGCAGTACTTC.

The rearrangement uses TRBV18 and TRBJ2-5; D possibly corresponds to TRBD1 (5 bases). Germline V lookup: CDR1 KGHSH, CDR2 LQKENI. V was cut by 1 base and J by 4 bases, with 7 bases left in between. This CDR3 contains 13 residues. In DNA form, the CDR3 reads TGTGCCAGCTCACCACAAGGGGTAGAGACCCAGTACTTC. Translating it yields CASSPQGVETQYF. The full variable domain, its missing parts supplied by reference TRBV18 and TRBJ2-5, is NAGVMQNPRHLVRRRGQEARLRCSPMKGHSHVYWYRQLPEEGLKFMVYLQKENIIDESGMPKERFSAEFPKEGPSILRIQQVVRGDSAAYFCASSPQGVETQYFGPGTRLLVL.

The chain links TRBV11-3 to TRBJ2-3, with 11 bases aligning to TRBD2. The CDR3 runs to 15 residues. The germline CDR1 and CDR2 sequences are SGHNT and YENEEA. The V and J ends lost 6 bases and 4 bases, in that order; junction bases with no gene match: 6. CDR3 protein: CASRPGLAVPDTQYF. The CDR3 DNA is TGTGCCAGCAGGCCGGGACTAGCGGTTCCAGATACGCAGTATTTT.

V and J are TRBV4-1 and TRBJ2-1; TRBD2 aligns across 8 bases. Germline values: CDR1 MGHRA, CDR2 YSYEKL. V shed 4 bases and J 8 bases; nucleotides not matched to a gene: 13. CDR3 length: 16 residues. The CDR3 sequence: CASSPLPGLVRHEQFF. The CDR3 coding sequence is TGCGCCAGCAGCCCCCTACCGGGACTAGTCCGCCATGAGCAGTTCTTC.

The rearrangement uses TRBV19 and TRBJ1-2; D may be TRBD1 (6 bases). This CDR3 comprises 17 residues. CDR1 is LNHDA, CDR2 SQIVND, per germline (reference sequence). V gave up 9 bases and J gave up 8 bases, with 31 bases separating them. CDR3 residues: CASATLGGLVSSWGYTF. The CDR3 coding sequence is TGTGCCAGCGCGACCCTCGGGGGGCTTGTCAGTTCGTGGGGCTACACCTTC.

This chain connects TRBV10-1 to TRBJ1-1, with D unclear. Germline assignment: CDR1 WNHNN and CDR2 SYGVQD (reference sequence). The CDR3 has 13 amino acids. V was clipped by 2 bases and J by 1 base, with 5 bases between them. The CDR3 protein is CASSERKNTEAFF. The CDR3 DNA is TGCGCCAGCAGTGAGCGTAAGAACACTGAAGCTTTCTTT.

The chain uses TRBV7-2 and TRBJ1-2; tentative D call: TRBD1 (6 bases). Trimming stripped 5 bases from V and 2 bases from J, with 15 bases between. Per germline, CDR1 SGHTA and CDR2 FQGNSA. The CDR3 is 15 residues long. In DNA form, the CDR3 reads TGTGCCAGCAGCCCCTCCCCGGGACAAAACTATGGCTACACCTTC. This gives the protein CASSPSPGQNYGYTF.

This chain joins TRBV30 and TRBJ1-6; D is ambiguous. Germline V gene lookup returns CDR1 GTSNPN and CDR2 SVGIG (reference sequence). The CDR3 loop spans 12 amino acids. The CDR3 region has the DNA TGTGCTGAATCAACCTATAATTCACCCCTCCACTTT. The encoded protein is CAESTYNSPLHF.

The rearrangement joins TRBV19 to TRBJ1-2; 10 bases are a match to TRBD1. V gave up 6 bases and J gave up 7 bases; unmatched junction bases: 5. CDR3 length: 13 residues. Germline V gives CDR1 LNHDA, CDR2 SQIVND (reference sequence). CDR3 DNA sequence: TGTGCCAGTAGGACAGGGGGCGCAGGTGGCTACACCTTC. The encoded protein is CASRTGGAGGYTF. Full variable domain (rest looked up from reference TRBV19 and TRBJ1-2): DGGITQSPKYLFRKEGQNVTLSCEQNLNHDAMYWYRQDPGQGLRLIYYSQIVNDFQKGDIAEGYSVSREKKESFPLTVTSAQKNPTAFYLCASRTGGAGGYTFGSGTRLTVV.